This TCR beta chain is from a study of STAT5B mutations in CD4+ large granular lymphocyte leukemia. The CDR3 loop spans 13 amino acids. CDR1 ENHRY and CDR2 SYGVKD come from the germline V gene. V dropped 5 bases and J dropped 2 bases, with 9 bases sitting between them. Per the original methods: Productive clonotypes were detectable down to 2.59 x 10-5 frequency. Sequenced by immunoSEQ multiplex PCR; TCRdb stores in-frame clones only, minus some. The DNA was the basis for D and trimming; V, J and clone size are from that table. The sample lists about 40,000 clones; less than 85% were seen once. The clonotype originates from a human donor in good health. The source material was CD4+ T cells from blood buffy coats. The chain is built from TRBV10-3 and TRBJ1-2; possibly TRBD1 for D (5 bases). CDR3 region: CAISSGLNYGYTF. CDR3 nucleotides: TGTGCCATCAGTTCAGGGTTGAACTATGGCTACACCTTC.